This TCR beta chain was sequenced during a study of T cells expressing NK-cell markers (dated by TCRdb to 2019 to 2021). General notes on the study: TCR beta-chain repertoires were profiled in sorted CD3+CD56+NKG2C+, CD3+CD56+NKG2C- and CD3+CD56-NKG2C+ T-cell subsets from about 8 donors. Seven of the eight sequenced donors were HCMV-seropositive and one was HCMV-seronegative. The eight sequenced donors were randomly selected healthy volunteers, three men and five women. The libraries were sequenced on Illumina HiSeq 2000/2500, MiSeq or NextSeq, producing 2 x 150 bp reads.

Reads for this sample came from an Illumina HiSeq 2000. TCR beta cDNA libraries were prepared using 5'RACE template switching, which introduced a universal primer site and unique molecular identifiers. cDNA synthesis was primed from the TCR beta constant segment and was followed by two successive PCR amplification steps. As for the original processing: Reads were demultiplexed and grouped by UMI with MIGEC, and clonotypes were assembled and quantified with MiTCR. To exclude erroneous sequences, any TCR cDNA sequence not supported by at least two reads was discarded. Downstream repertoire analysis used the tcR package, and clonotypes were matched across fractions by CDR3 nucleotide sequence plus V segment. VDJmatch was used to annotate antigen specificity against VDJdb, with one amino acid substitution in CDR3 allowed. Each entry corresponds to one CDR3 protein sequence from reads that TCRdb reprocessed, and DNA is not given. The V and J calls were not made by the authors but by TCRdb's processing. The table for this sample lists just under 150,000 distinct CDR3 sequences. Jointly, the top ten make up 12% of the sample.

The CDR3 numbers 13 residues from cysteine through phenylalanine. No nucleotide data were recorded. The germline V gene supplies CDR1 MNHEY and CDR2 SVGEGT. The paper's findings and limits, for the study overall: Those dominant clonotypes were again the most abundant among CD3+CD56-NKG2C+ cells in a handful of donors, at about 28.3-60.1%. In about six donors, the dominant CD3+CD56+NKG2C+ clonotypes were found to rank among the top 10 CD8+ clonotypes and to make up about 1.0-7.5% of CD8+ T cells. It remained unclear whether the expanded NKG2C-expressing T cell clones were specific for HCMV antigens.

A commercial ELISA kit detecting HCMV-specific IgG in serum was used to determine HCMV serostatus. Peripheral blood mononuclear cells were isolated from blood by Ficoll density gradient centrifugation. A remark on this clonotype: What this receptor recognizes is not known.

This sequence originates from a man younger than 35 in good health. Donor details come from another sample of the same person, matched by shared clones. The chain is encoded by TRBV6-2 or TRBV6-3 joined to TRBJ2-1. The sample taken for sequencing was blood T cells: a sorted CD56 or NKG2C T cell subset, CD4+ or CD8+ T cells, or bulk PBMC T cells (not recorded which). CDR3 sequence: CASSYSALDEQFF.